This T cell receptor beta chain was captured by sequencing in a study of shared clonotypes between healthy human individuals. Assay used: immunoSEQ multiplex PCR; TCRdb lists only in-frame clones, some missing. Of more than 2 million clones in the sample, around 95% are singletons; the top ten hold around 0.13%. CDR1 and CDR2 (germline): SNHLY, FYNNEI. V lost 3 bases and J lost 5, with 7 bases in between. The CDR3 is made up of 13 amino acids. The source material was naive CD4+ T cells sorted from blood. The subset: CD45RA+ positively selected. The TCR was taken from a man between 18 and 35 years old in good health. This chain links TRBV2 with TRBJ2-2; D is perhaps TRBD1 (5 bases). The CDR3 here is CASSDRVTGELFF. The CDR3 DNA reads as TGTGCCAGCAGTGACAGGGTTACCGGGGAGCTGTTTTTT. The full variable domain, rest sourced from reference TRBV2 and TRBJ2-2, is EPEVTQTPSHQVTQMGQEVILRCVPISNHLYFYWYRQILGQKVEFLVSFYNNEISEKSEIFDDQFSVERPDGSNFTLKIRSTKLEDSAMYFCASSDRVTGELFFGEGSRLTVL.